These 5 T cell receptor beta chains were sequenced from one sample in a study of cytomegalovirus exposure and HLA in healthy donors. The PCR ran on 60 Vbeta and 13 Jbeta primers. Clones were sequenced by immunoSEQ multiplex PCR, and TCRdb holds only the in-frame ones, with some missing. In the table there are around 110,000 clones, roughly 80% of which are singletons. Sequenced material: PBMCs. The receptors here all came from a man aged 30 to 39 in good health and CMV-seronegative.

The gene calls are TRBV29-1 and TRBJ2-7; 7 bases are shared with TRBD1. The junction had 5 bases not matched to a gene; V was cut back by 7 bases and J by 2 bases. CDR3 length equals 12 residues. Germline-derived CDR1 and CDR2 are SQVTM and ANQGSEA. The CDR3 coding sequence is TGCAGCGCAACCGGGACAGCCTACGAGCAGTACTTC. This encodes CSATGTAYEQYF.

This clone was detected a few times. The rearrangement uses TRBV28 and TRBJ2-7; 10 nucleotides agree with TRBD1. The CDR3 has 15 residues. V was pared by 3 bases and J by 6 bases, with 8 bases of the junction left unmatched. Germline loops: CDR1 MDHEN, CDR2 SYDVKM. CDR3 DNA sequence: TGTGCCAGCAGTTTGTTGGGACAGGGGCGGGGCGAGCAGTACTTC. Protein product: CASSLLGQGRGEQYF.

The chain links TRBV27 to TRBJ1-2; D ambiguous. The CDR3 is made up of 13 amino acids. Looked up from germline, CDR1 is MNHEY and CDR2 is SMNVEV (reference sequence). V was clipped by 5 bases and J by 4 bases, with 11 bases between them. CDR3 sequence: CASSKGAAYGYTF. The DNA of the CDR3 is TGTGCCAGCAGTAAAGGCGCGGCCTATGGCTACACCTTC.

The J gene is TRBJ2-7, the V gene TRBV28, with 7 nucleotides matching TRBD1. The ends lost 10 bases at V and 6 bases at J; junction bases unmatched: 12. Germline lookup yields CDR1 MDHEN and CDR2 SYDVKM. This CDR3 is built from 13 residues. The CDR3 loop reads CAIATTGPSEQYF. As DNA, the CDR3 is TGTGCCATCGCTACGACAGGGCCCAGCGAGCAGTACTTC.

CDR3 region: CASSYGTRGANVLTF. DNA for the CDR3: TGTGCCAGCAGCTACGGGACAAGAGGGGCCAACGTCCTGACTTTC. This chain links TRBV5-4 with TRBJ2-6; D might be TRBD1 (6 bases). CDR1 SGHNT and CDR2 YYREEE come from the germline V gene (reference sequence). The CDR3 totals 15 residues. The germline V and J ends were trimmed by 3 bases and 4 bases, with 11 bases remaining between them.